These T cell receptor beta chains were read from a single sample in a study of blood T cells in healthy people across ages. One entry per CDR3 protein results from TCRdb running MiXCR on the 5' RACE reads. This table holds around 1.5 million distinct CDR3 sequences, 42% found once. The sample consisted of blood. The receptors shown here come from a woman aged 18-29 years in good health. The CDR3 runs from the conserved cysteine through the conserved F or W. Fields, in order: clone size, D gene, J gene, V gene, CDR3 DNA, CDR3 protein. The D gene is left open where the match is weak. Rows may omit the clone size; those that give it use once, few, many or a size class.

- | - | TRBJ1-1 | TRBV12-3/TRBV12-4 | TGTGCCAGTACTCCTTTAGCCCCGGCCGTTGGAGCTTTCTTT | CASTPLAPAVGAFF
once | - | TRBJ2-7 | TRBV12-3/TRBV12-4 | TGTGCCAGCAGTTCTGTCTTTCAGTCCCACAATGAGCAGTACTTC | CASSSVFQSHNEQYF
- | TRBD2 | TRBJ2-1 | TRBV12-3/TRBV12-4 | TGTGCCAGCAGTTTAGCCCTCTCTAGCGGGGGTAACGATGAGCAGTTCTTC | CASSLALSSGGNDEQFF
few | - | TRBJ2-5 | TRBV6-1 | TGTGCCAGCAGTGAAAGGGAGCGAGAGACCCAGTACTTC | CASSERERETQYF
- | - | TRBJ2-1 | TRBV28 | TGTGCCAGCAGTTCCCCGAGAGGTGAGCAGTTCTTC | CASSSPRGEQFF
- | - | TRBJ2-3 | TRBV20-1 | TGCAGTGCTAGTACCCGACAGGGCACAGATACGCAGTATTTT | CSASTRQGTDTQYF
- | TRBD1 | TRBJ1-4 | TRBV5-1 | TGCGCCAGCAGCCCGACAGGGGGCCGGAATGAAAAACTGTTTTTT | CASSPTGGRNEKLFF
many | TRBD1 | TRBJ2-4 | TRBV5-1 | TGCGCCAGCAGCACCGAGGACAGGCGAGCGAAAAACATTCAGTACTTC | CASSTEDRRAKNIQYF
few | - | TRBJ2-7 | TRBV7-2 | TGTGCCAGCAGCCGTGACTATGACTCCTACGAGCAGTACTTC | CASSRDYDSYEQYF
few | TRBD1 | TRBJ1-5 | TRBV6-1 | TGTGCCAGCAACCCGGGACAGGGAAATCAGCCCCAGCATTTT | CASNPGQGNQPQHF
- | - | TRBJ2-3 | TRBV5-5 | TGTGCCAGCAGCGCGTATACCCTCGAAATAACCCATACGCAGTATTTT | CASSAYTLEITHTQYF
- | TRBD2 | TRBJ2-3 | TRBV6-1 | TGTGCCAGCAGCCCGGGACTAGCTCGCACAGATACGCAGTATTTT | CASSPGLARTDTQYF
- | - | TRBJ2-7 | TRBV5-6 | TGTGCCAGCAGCCTAGACTTCACCGAGCAGTACTTC | CASSLDFTEQYF
few | - | TRBJ1-1 | TRBV9 | TGTGCCAGCAGCGCTGCAGGGGATGGGACTGAAGCTTTCTTT | CASSAAGDGTEAFF
many | TRBD1 | TRBJ2-7 | TRBV10-3 | TGTGCCATCAGTGACCTGGGACAGGGGGTCTCCTACGAGCAGTACTTC | CAISDLGQGVSYEQYF
- | - | TRBJ2-7 | TRBV5-5 | TGTGCCAGCAGCTTTGCCCGGTACAATGAGCAGTACTTC | CASSFARYNEQYF
once | - | TRBJ2-1 | TRBV20-1 | TGCAGTGCTCGGCTTAGTTCAAATGAGCAGTTCTTC | CSARLSSNEQFF
- | - | TRBJ1-1 | TRBV7-8 | TGTGCCAGCAGTTGGAGGGGGGGGCGGGACACTGAAGCTTTCTTT | CASSWRGGRDTEAFF
many | TRBD2 | TRBJ2-7 | TRBV6-5 | TGTGCCAGCAGCGGACTAGCGGGAGTGTACGAGCAGTACTTC | CASSGLAGVYEQYF
- | TRBD1 | TRBJ2-7 | TRBV20-1 | TGCAGTGCTAGAAGGGACAGATCCTACGAGCAGTACTTC | CSARRDRSYEQYF
- | - | TRBJ2-7 | TRBV5-1 | TGCGCCAGCAGCTTGTTTACAGGGCGTCCGTACGAGCAGTACTTC | CASSLFTGRPYEQYF
- | TRBD1 | TRBJ2-3 | TRBV7-9 | TGTGCCAGCAGATTAAACAGGGGGCGAATGACAGATACGCAGTATTTT | CASRLNRGRMTDTQYF
- | - | TRBJ1-5 | TRBV28 | TGTGCCAGCAGACTCGGGACGGCCAATCAGCCCCAGCATTTT | CASRLGTANQPQHF
- | - | TRBJ2-3 | TRBV6-2/TRBV6-3 | TGTGCCAGCAGACCCTTTTTAGCGGAGGGGGATTTGACGGATACGCAGTATTTT | CASRPFLAEGDLTDTQYF
- | TRBD2 | TRBJ2-3 | TRBV7-2 | TGTGCCAGCAGCTCACTAGCGGGAGAATCGGGAGATACGCAGTATTTT | CASSSLAGESGDTQYF
many | - | TRBJ1-1 | TRBV20-1 | TGCAGTGCTAGGGCGGGGGGGGACACTGAAGCTTTCTTT | CSARAGGDTEAFF